This passage covers 12 T cell receptor beta chains from one sample sequenced in a study of blood T cell repertoires in COVID-19. Profiled with immunoSEQ multiplex PCR; TCRdb holds only in-frame clones, not every one. The repertoire holds a few hundred thousand clones, with approximately 92% as singletons. The source material was PBMCs or T cells enriched from blood (not recorded which). The receptors derive from a young woman in a cohort exposed to, infected with or recovered from COVID-19 (not recorded which).

The J gene is TRBJ2-1, the V gene TRBV7-3; TRBD2 matches at 15 bases. V shed 5 bases, J shed 13 bases, and the junction held 9 bases outside the gene matches. The CDR3 contains 15 residues. CDR1 SGHTA and CDR2 FQGTGA come from the germline V gene. The CDR3 here is CASSPSGTSGGPQFF. In nucleotides, the CDR3 is TGTGCCAGCAGCCCCTCCGGGACTAGCGGGGGGCCCCAGTTCTTC.

The genes are TRBV7-9 and TRBJ2-1, with D tentatively TRBD1 (5 bases). Looked up from germline, CDR1 is SEHNR and CDR2 is FQNEAQ (reference sequence). This CDR3 is 17 amino acids long. Trimming shortened V by 1 base and J by 4 bases, and 17 bases separated the two germline ends. CDR3 in amino acids: CASSLGLGQNAYNEQFF. CDR3 nucleotide sequence: TGTGCCAGCAGCTTAGGTTTGGGGCAGAACGCTTACAATGAGCAGTTCTTC.

This clone was counted between two and nine times. The chain recombines TRBV30 with TRBJ2-2; 9 bases map to TRBD2. The CDR3 extends over 15 amino acids. The ends lost 0 bases at V and 3 bases at J; junction bases unmatched: 2. Germline lookup yields CDR1 GTSNPN and CDR2 SVGIG (reference sequence). The CDR3 region is CAWSVRGRDTGELFF. The CDR3 bases are TGTGCCTGGAGTGTACGCGGGAGGGACACCGGGGAGCTGTTTTTT.

V gene TRBV10-3 combines with J gene TRBJ1-2, with D possibly TRBD1 on 6 matching bases. CDR3 length: 14 residues. The V end lost 1 base, the J end lost 6 bases, and 12 bases lay between the germline ends. The germline CDR1 and CDR2 sequences are ENHRY and SYGVKD. CDR3 region: CAISEYQGTDGYTF. In nucleotides, the CDR3 is TGTGCCATCAGTGAGTATCAGGGGACGGATGGCTACACCTTC.

This clone was detected only once. V usage is TRBV18 and J usage is TRBJ2-5; TRBD2 aligns across 15 bases. CDR1 and CDR2 (germline): KGHSH, LQKENI. This CDR3 region has 16 residues. Losses at the gene ends were 2 bases for V and 4 bases for J; bases not matched to a gene: 2. CDR3 residues: CASSPGTSGRRETQYF. DNA of the CDR3: TGTGCCAGCTCACCAGGGACTAGCGGGAGGAGAGAGACCCAGTACTTC. Supplemented by reference TRBV18 and TRBJ2-5, the full variable domain reads NAGVMQNPRHLVRRRGQEARLRCSPMKGHSHVYWYRQLPEEGLKFMVYLQKENIIDESGMPKERFSAEFPKEGPSILRIQQVVRGDSAAYFCASSPGTSGRRETQYFGPGTRLLVL.

The genes are TRBV2 and TRBJ2-7; 9 bases line up with TRBD1. The ends lost 9 bases at V and 3 bases at J; junction bases unmatched: 6. The CDR3 is 13 amino acids. CDR1 SNHLY and CDR2 FYNNEI come from the germline V gene. The CDR3 spells CASRGDRDYEQYF. The CDR3 coding sequence is TGTGCCAGTAGAGGGGACAGGGACTACGAGCAGTACTTC.

The rearrangement uses TRBV3-1 (or the pseudogene TRBV3-2) and TRBJ1-6; tentatively, D is TRBD1 (6 bases). Looked up from germline, CDR1 is LGHDT and CDR2 is YNNKEL (reference sequence). CDR3 length: 15 residues. V was cut by 1 base and J by 10 bases, with 14 bases left in between. The CDR3: CASSQGSQGNSPLHF. In DNA, the CDR3 is TGTGCCAGCAGCCAAGGTTCACAGGGAAACTCACCCCTCCACTTT.

This clone was counted only a few times. This chain uses TRBV7-3 with TRBJ2-2; the D is unclear. The V gene's germline CDR1 is SGHTA and CDR2 FQGTGA. The V end was cut by 10 bases, the J end by 1 base, with 16 bases between. The CDR3 totals 15 residues. The CDR3 nucleotides are TGTGCCACCAATGACGGGTCCATGAACACCGGGGAGCTGTTTTTT. Translated: CATNDGSMNTGELFF.

The chain carries TRBV6-5 and TRBJ2-7, with D hard to call. Germline loops: CDR1 MNHEY, CDR2 SVGAGI. Trimming took off 0 bases at V and 3 bases at J, with 6 bases between the two ends. The CDR3 spans 13 residues. For the CDR3, the DNA is TGTGCCAGCAGTTACTCCCAATTCTACGAGCAGTACTTC. It is translated as CASSYSQFYEQYF.

This clone ranks as medium-sized. V is TRBV25-1 and J is TRBJ1-1, with D hard to call. CDR1 MGHDK and CDR2 SYGVNS come from the germline V gene. This CDR3 has 14 amino acids. Deletions cut 3 bases from V and 3 bases from J, with 11 bases between. In DNA form, the CDR3 reads TGTGCCAGCAGTGACGGAGGGATGGACACTGAAGCTTTCTTT. Protein: CASSDGGMDTEAFF.

The rearrangement joins TRBV5-1 to TRBJ1-3; D is ambiguous. Looked up from germline, CDR1 is SGHRS and CDR2 is YFSETQ. Trimming shortened V by 1 base and J by 4 bases, and 9 bases separated the two germline ends. The CDR3 runs 14 residues. Here the CDR3 reads CASSLSSEGNTIYF. The CDR3 coding sequence is TGCGCCAGCAGCTTGTCATCGGAGGGAAACACCATATATTTT. The full variable domain, completed using reference TRBV5-1 and TRBJ1-3, is KAGVTQTPRYLIKTRGQQVTLSCSPISGHRSVSWYQQTPGQGLQFLFEYFSETQRNKGNFPGRFSGRQFSNSRSEMNVSTLELGDSALYLCASSLSSEGNTIYFGEGSWLTVV.

This chain joins TRBV5-3 and TRBJ1-5; 7 bases agree with TRBD1. TRBV5-3 is designated an ORF whose function remains uncertain. This CDR3 spans 18 amino acids. Trimming cost V 0 bases and J 2 bases; bases outside gene matches: 11. The CDR3: CARSLVLRQGCCNQPQHF. The CDR3, as DNA: TGTGCCAGAAGCTTGGTCTTGAGACAGGGATGCTGCAATCAGCCCCAGCATTTT.